The 10 T cell receptor beta chains presented below share a single source sample, sequenced in a study of blood T cell repertoires in COVID-19. Profiled with immunoSEQ multiplex PCR; TCRdb holds only in-frame clones, not every one. Among more than 300,000 clones listed, more than 85% were seen once. Sequenced material: PBMCs or T cells enriched from blood (not recorded which). Receptor source: a woman in her 30s who had recovered from COVID-19.

This chain joins TRBV7-2 and TRBJ2-7; TRBD2 might be the D (7 bases). The V gene's germline CDR1 is SGHTA and CDR2 FQGNSA. The CDR3 runs to 15 residues. V gave up 1 base and J gave up 3 bases, with 13 bases separating them. CDR3 in amino acids: CASSLGAGASYEQYF. CDR3 in DNA: TGTGCCAGCAGCTTAGGGGCGGGGGCCAGCTACGAGCAGTACTTC.

CDR3 sequence reads: CASSFYNRGPGEQYF. The CDR3 nucleotides are TGTGCCAGCAGCTTTTACAACAGGGGGCCTGGCGAGCAGTACTTC. This rearrangement joins TRBV7-2 to TRBJ2-7, with 9 nucleotides matching TRBD1. CDR3 length: 15 residues. The J segment lost 6 bases and the V segment lost 3 bases, leaving 9 bases of the junction unmatched. Germline V gene lookup returns CDR1 SGHTA and CDR2 FQGNSA.

This chain joins TRBV14 and TRBJ2-5; 8 nucleotides agree with TRBD1. Germline V CDR1 and CDR2: SGHDN, FVKESK. This CDR3 is built from 15 residues. V was clipped by 2 bases and J by 4 bases; unmatched bases: 6. The CDR3 loop is CASSQMTGAGETQYF. The CDR3 nucleotides read TGTGCCAGCAGCCAAATGACAGGGGCGGGAGAGACCCAGTACTTC.

The V and J genes are TRBV19 and TRBJ2-6, with 10 bases matching TRBD1. The CDR3 contains 17 residues. The V gene's germline CDR1 is LNHDA and CDR2 SQIVND (reference sequence). The V gene end was trimmed by 6 bases and the J gene end by 3 bases; junction bases not matched to a gene: 8. CDR3 in DNA: TGTGCCAGTAGCTCCGGGACAGGGGCTCTTGGGGCCAACGTCCTGACTTTC. This gives the protein CASSSGTGALGANVLTF. The complete variable domain, with remaining parts taken from reference TRBV19 and TRBJ2-6, reads DGGITQSPKYLFRKEGQNVTLSCEQNLNHDAMYWYRQDPGQGLRLIYYSQIVNDFQKGDIAEGYSVSREKKESFPLTVTSAQKNPTAFYLCASSSGTGALGANVLTFGAGSRLTVL.

This chain links TRBV5-1 with TRBJ1-4; 7 bases match TRBD1. V was pared by 4 bases and J by 3 bases, with 3 bases of the junction left unmatched. The CDR3 length is 14 residues. The germline V gene encodes CDR1 SGHRS and CDR2 YFSETQ. In DNA form, the CDR3 reads TGCGCCAGCAGCACCGGGACAGCTAATGAAAAACTGTTTTTT. Protein sequence: CASSTGTANEKLFF. The variable domain in full, completed from reference TRBV5-1 and TRBJ1-4, reads KAGVTQTPRYLIKTRGQQVTLSCSPISGHRSVSWYQQTPGQGLQFLFEYFSETQRNKGNFPGRFSGRQFSNSRSEMNVSTLELGDSALYLCASSTGTANEKLFFGSGTQLSVL.

The rearrangement joins TRBV6-2 or TRBV6-3 to TRBJ1-2, with TRBD1 identical over 11 bases. V lost 0 bases, J lost 5 bases, and 5 bases stayed unmatched. CDR1 is MNHEY, CDR2 SVGEGT, per germline. This CDR3 has 16 residues. The CDR3 nucleotides read TGTGCCAGCAGTTACTCGACGGACAGGGGGCATTATGGCTACACCTTC. Residues: CASSYSTDRGHYGYTF.

Worth noting for this clone: A read error may produce the germline difference seen at one junction end. This CDR3 is also generated by other DNA sequences in the sample. The gene calls are TRBV28 and TRBJ2-7, with 7 bases matching TRBD1. Germline-derived CDR1 and CDR2 are MDHEN and SYDVKM. The CDR3 totals 14 residues. The CDR3 protein is CASISPGTAYEQYF. CDR3 coding DNA: TGTGCCAGCATCTCGCCCGGGACAGCCTACGAGCAATACTTC.

This clone appeared a single time. CDR3 loop: CASSVAGQSNYGYTF. For the CDR3, the DNA is TGTGCCAGCAGCGTAGCGGGACAAAGCAACTATGGCTACACCTTC. The V gene is TRBV9, the J gene TRBJ1-2; TRBD1 is a possible D gene (6 bases). The CDR3 runs to 15 residues. The V gene lost 0 bases and the J gene lost 2 bases, with 11 bases spanning the gap. Germline V gene lookup returns CDR1 SGDLS and CDR2 YYNGEE.

The rearrangement links TRBV5-4 to TRBJ1-2; TRBD1 matches at 8 bases. CDR3 length: 15 amino acids. V gave up 4 bases and J gave up 8 bases; unmatched junction bases: 13. Germline V gene data show CDR1 as SGHNT and CDR2 as YYREEE (reference sequence). CDR3: CASSPGTGDLMGYTF. For the CDR3, the DNA is TGTGCCAGCAGCCCTGGGACAGGAGACCTGATGGGCTACACCTTC.

Here the CDR3 DNA reads TGTGCCAGCAGTTGGCTCTCATACGAGCAGTACTTC. Translating it yields CASSWLSYEQYF. V gene TRBV12-3 or TRBV12-4 combines with J gene TRBJ2-7; no firm D call. The V gene lost 4 bases and the J gene lost 4 bases, with 8 bases spanning the gap. The CDR3 extends over 12 amino acids.